Each of the 8 T cell receptor beta chains below was sequenced from the same sample in a study of cytomegalovirus exposure and HLA in healthy donors. The study ran its PCR with 60 Vbeta and 13 Jbeta primers. Sequencing used immunoSEQ multiplex PCR; TCRdb keeps in-frame clones, though not all of them. The table includes under 250,000 clones, 70% to 90% detected once. The sample was PBMCs. Every receptor here comes from a woman aged 60-75 years in good health and CMV-seropositive.

The chain recombines TRBV5-1 with TRBJ2-7, with D unclear. Germline CDR1 is SGHRS and CDR2 is YFSETQ. This CDR3 is 14 amino acids long. V gave up 0 bases and J gave up 4 bases, with 11 bases separating them. The CDR3 is CASSLGQITYEQYF. The CDR3 region has the DNA TGCGCCAGCAGCTTGGGTCAGATTACATACGAGCAGTACTTC.

The chain uses TRBV7-6 and TRBJ1-6; 7 bases are a match to TRBD1. V dropped 1 base and J dropped 5; count of bases not matched to a gene: 2. The CDR3 has 15 residues. CDR1 is SGHVS and CDR2 is FNYEAQ in the germline V gene. The CDR3 DNA reads TGTGCCAGCAGCTTAGGACAGGGAGATAATTCACCCCTCCACTTT. This codes for CASSLGQGDNSPLHF.

The rearrangement links TRBV19 to TRBJ1-1; TRBD1 agrees at 8 bases. This CDR3 region has 14 residues. V gave up 3 bases and J gave up 5 bases; unmatched junction bases: 5. CDR1 and CDR2 from the germline V gene are LNHDA and SQIVND (reference sequence). CDR3: CASSMDRVRTEAFF. In nucleotides, the CDR3 is TGTGCCAGTAGTATGGACAGGGTGCGAACTGAAGCTTTCTTT.

J is TRBJ1-1 and V is TRBV6-6; a possible D gene is TRBD1 (6 bases). This CDR3 has 16 residues. V lost 3 bases and J lost 0, with 14 bases in between. The V gene's germline CDR1 is MNHNY and CDR2 SVGAGI (reference sequence). CDR3 bases: TGTGCCAGCAGTTATGGGGGCGCGGGCATGAACACTGAAGCTTTCTTT. Its protein is CASSYGGAGMNTEAFF.

The rearrangement uses TRBV4-2 and TRBJ2-3, with D perhaps matching TRBD2 (6 bases). This CDR3 region has 16 residues. Germline V lookup: CDR1 LGHNA, CDR2 YNFKEQ. V dropped 0 bases and J dropped 2 bases, with 12 bases sitting between them. The DNA for the CDR3 is TGTGCCAGCAGCCAAGATCCGGGAGACCCCACAGATACGCAGTATTTT. Protein sequence: CASSQDPGDPTDTQYF.

The chain recombines TRBV6-6 with TRBJ2-7, with 11 bases that match TRBD2. The junction had 5 bases not matched to a gene; V was cut back by 4 bases and J by 3 bases. The CDR3 covers 15 residues. Germline V gives CDR1 MNHNY, CDR2 SVGAGI (reference sequence). The CDR3 spells CASSSSGTSGYEQYF. CDR3 bases: TGTGCCAGCAGTTCGTCCGGGACTAGCGGCTACGAGCAGTACTTC.

The chain joins TRBV28 to TRBJ1-1, with D hard to call. V lost 5 bases to trimming and J lost 0 bases, with 10 bases between them. The CDR3 loop spans 14 amino acids. The germline V gene has CDR1 MDHEN and CDR2 SYDVKM. CDR3 in DNA: TGTGCCAGCAGTCGGCCACAGTTGAACACTGAAGCTTTCTTT. Translation gives CASSRPQLNTEAFF.

This chain uses TRBV15 with TRBJ1-2; a possible D gene is TRBD1 (5 bases). The CDR3 loop spans 11 amino acids. Trimming removed 7 bases at V and 6 bases at J, with 9 bases between. Germline V gene sequence: CDR1 LNHNV, CDR2 YYDKDF (reference sequence). The CDR3 coding sequence is TGTGCCACCACAGGGTGGAATGGCTACACCTTC. Protein product: CATTGWNGYTF.